This T cell receptor (beta chain) originates from a study of blood T cell repertoires in COVID-19. Overall study context: Specimens from acute and convalescent COVID-19 originated in the United States, Italy and Spain. PBMCs, B-cell-depleted T cells, or T cells provided the cDNA or gDNA that made up the material.

The CDR3 is 15 residues long. Germline-derived CDR1 and CDR2 are SGHNT and YYREEE (reference sequence). Trimming cost V 4 bases and J 1 base; bases outside gene matches: 6. Seattle-derived patients entered the study during active infection and were followed longitudinally. In the original processing: The authors estimated nucleated cell counts from reference gene primer amplification. Sequenced by immunoSEQ multiplex PCR; TCRdb stores in-frame clones only, minus some. The V and J calls and clone size were taken over from that table, and D and trimming were inferred from the DNA. The profile shows about 360,000 clones, 70% to 90% of them singletons.

V is TRBV5-4 and J is TRBJ2-5; TRBD1 matches at 8 bases. The sequenced sample was peripheral blood. The TCR sequence derives from a woman aged 55 to 70 with COVID-19, enrolled during active disease. Written as DNA, the CDR3 is TGTGCCAGCAGCCCGACAGGGGTCCTCCAAGAGACCCAGTACTTC. This encodes CASSPTGVLQETQYF.